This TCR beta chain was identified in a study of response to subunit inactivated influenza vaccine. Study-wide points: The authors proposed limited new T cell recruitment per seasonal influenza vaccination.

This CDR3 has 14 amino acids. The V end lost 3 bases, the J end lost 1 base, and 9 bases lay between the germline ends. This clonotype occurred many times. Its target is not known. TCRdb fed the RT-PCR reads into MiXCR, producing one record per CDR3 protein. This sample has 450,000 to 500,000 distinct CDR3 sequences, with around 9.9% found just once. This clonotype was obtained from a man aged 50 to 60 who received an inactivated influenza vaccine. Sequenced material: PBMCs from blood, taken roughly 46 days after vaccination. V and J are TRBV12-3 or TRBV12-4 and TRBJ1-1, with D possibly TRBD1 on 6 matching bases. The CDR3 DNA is TGTGCCAGCAGTTTTCAGGGGAAGAACACTGAAGCTTTCTTT. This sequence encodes CASSFQGKNTEAFF.